This TCR beta chain was identified in a study of human T cells and chemical hapten exposure. The library tagged individual cDNA molecules with unique molecular identifiers. Using its own MiXCR run on the RACE reads, TCRdb lists one record per CDR3 protein. This sample has 350,000 to 400,000 distinct CDR3 sequences; 5.1% occur once, and the top ten carry around 2.6%. V lost 4 bases, J lost 6 bases, and 7 bases stayed unmatched. Germline V CDR1 and CDR2: LGHDT, YNNKEL (reference sequence). The CDR3 spans 15 residues. Study findings and constraints: The study found expanded TCRs formed significantly more large CDR3 similarity clusters than controls. The immune response of these alopecia patients might not match healthy individuals'. Once DPC sensitization occurred, TCRs above 1 in 1000 frequency showed no change.

A word on this clonotype: Its matching antigen is unknown.

Time point of the sample: pre-sensitization, week 0. Treatment denoted: therapeutic diphenylcyclopropenone sensitization with weekly scalp DPC. The V call is TRBV3-1, the J call TRBJ2-7; 12 bases agree with TRBD1. Sequenced here: whole blood, sampled in connection with sensitization to the hapten diphenylcyclopropenone (DPC). This TCR came from a woman aged 45-60 years with alopecia areata. Some clones in this sample may be carry-over from other donors' samples. CDR3 bases: TGTGCCAGCAGCCCTAGGGACAGGGGGCTAGGCGAGCAGTACTTC. Protein product: CASSPRDRGLGEQYF.